Shown below are 22 T cell receptor beta chains from a single sample sequenced in a study of blood T cell repertoires in COVID-19 (TCRdb year 2020). Receptors were amplified or captured by the immunoSEQ multiplex PCR assay. TCRdb took over this immuneACCESS table, retaining in-frame rearrangements with V and J assigned. Such tables are incomplete; in checked studies, under half of the missing clones stem from an unresolved V gene, and the remainder is unexplained. The sample has about 250,000 clones on record, around 90% of them singletons. Together, the top ten hold approximately 1.7% of the sample. Sequenced input: PBMCs or T cells enriched from blood (not recorded which). The receptors were sampled from a woman aged 45-60 years who had recovered from COVID-19.

This clone was found once. V is TRBV3-1 (or the pseudogene TRBV3-2) and J is TRBJ1-4; a weak D match, TRBD1 (6 bases). Looked up from germline, CDR1 is LGHDT and CDR2 is YNNKEL (reference sequence). The CDR3 consists of 16 residues. Trimming cost V 4 bases and J 4 bases, with 16 bases left between them. The CDR3 DNA sequence: TGTGCCAGCAGCCCCTTCCAGACAGGAGGTAATGAAAAACTGTTTTTT. Translation: CASSPFQTGGNEKLFF.

The chain carries TRBV28 and TRBJ1-1; D gene uncertain. V was pared by 7 bases and J by 1 base, with 22 bases between. CDR1 and CDR2 from the germline V gene are MDHEN and SYDVKM. This CDR3 is 17 amino acids long. CDR3 in amino acids: CASTPSGGKGWNTEAFF. CDR3 in DNA: TGTGCCAGCACCCCCTCTGGAGGGAAGGGATGGAACACTGAAGCTTTCTTT.

This clone came up a few times. The chain recombines TRBV27 with TRBJ1-6, with 8 bases lining up with TRBD1. Germline-derived CDR1 and CDR2 are MNHEY and SMNVEV (reference sequence). V lost 5 bases, J lost 6 bases, and 6 bases stayed unmatched. The length of the CDR3 is 15 residues. The chain's CDR3 is CASSITTGGNSPLHF. The CDR3 nucleotides are TGTGCCAGCAGTATAACCACAGGGGGTAATTCACCCCTCCACTTT.

This CDR3 reads CASSYDGTAYGYTF. In DNA, the CDR3 is TGTGCCAGCAGTTACGACGGGACAGCCTATGGCTACACCTTC. J is TRBJ1-2 and V is TRBV6-5; 7 bases are a match to TRBD1. J gave up 4 bases and V 2 bases, and 4 bases lay outside the gene matches. Germline V gene lookup returns CDR1 MNHEY and CDR2 SVGAGI. The length of the CDR3 is 14 residues.

The rearrangement joins TRBV2 to TRBJ1-2; D unresolved. Trimming took 4 bases from V and 0 from J, leaving 9 bases between them. The CDR3 is 14 amino acids. Germline CDR1 reads SNHLY; CDR2 reads FYNNEI. Here the CDR3 reads CASSAGGTNYGYTF. For the CDR3, the DNA is TGTGCCAGCAGTGCGGGTGGAACTAACTATGGCTACACCTTC.

V and J are TRBV27 and TRBJ2-3; D is perhaps TRBD1 (6 bases). V lost 2 bases and J lost 0, with 24 bases in between. Germline V gene data show CDR1 as MNHEY and CDR2 as SMNVEV (reference sequence). There are 20 residues in the CDR3. CDR3 residues: CASSLVLNRLWGLSTDTQYF. CDR3 nucleotides: TGTGCCAGCAGTTTAGTCCTCAACCGCCTGTGGGGGCTCAGCACAGATACGCAGTATTTT.

This rearrangement joins TRBV19 to TRBJ2-7; D perhaps matches TRBD2 (6 bases). CDR1 and CDR2 (germline): LNHDA, SQIVND (reference sequence). The length of the CDR3 is 13 residues. V was shortened by 2 bases and J by 2 bases, with 7 bases between the two germline ends. The CDR3, as DNA: TGTGCCAGTAGTATAACGGGGGCCTACGAGCAGTACTTC. Amino acids: CASSITGAYEQYF.

The chain combines TRBV6-6 with TRBJ2-3; TRBD2 matches at 9 bases. Trimming took 6 bases from V and 1 from J; bases not matched to a gene: 20. This CDR3 has 20 amino acids. Germline V CDR1 and CDR2: MNHNY, SVGAGI (reference sequence). The CDR3 spells CASSDSFGAGGFGGTDTQYF. In nucleotides, the CDR3 is TGTGCCAGCAGCGATTCATTTGGAGCGGGAGGCTTCGGGGGCACAGATACGCAGTATTTT.

V and J are TRBV4-3 and TRBJ2-1; the match to TRBD2 covers 9 bases. Looked up from germline, CDR1 is LGHNA and CDR2 is YSLEER. Germline trimming cut 4 bases from V and 3 bases from J; bases unmatched to any gene: 4. The CDR3 extends over 15 amino acids. CDR3 protein: CASSRGTSSYNEQFF. The CDR3, as DNA: TGCGCCAGCAGCCGAGGGACTAGCAGCTACAATGAGCAGTTCTTC.

This clone was observed a few times. V and J are TRBV27 and TRBJ2-2; D call uncertain. Germline values: CDR1 MNHEY, CDR2 SMNVEV (reference sequence). The CDR3 has 14 amino acids. V was pared by 6 bases and J by 1 base, with 9 bases between. The CDR3 region is CASRQAWNTGELFF. DNA for the CDR3: TGTGCCAGCAGGCAAGCGTGGAACACCGGGGAGCTGTTTTTT.

The chain uses TRBV19 and TRBJ2-4, with D perhaps TRBD1 (5 bases). V was pared by 7 bases and J by 7 bases, with 14 bases between. This CDR3 is built from 13 residues. Germline-derived CDR1 and CDR2 are LNHDA and SQIVND (reference sequence). CDR3 amino acids: CASKGQGTNIQYF. The CDR3, as DNA: TGTGCCAGTAAGGGGCAGGGTACCAACATTCAGTACTTC.

This rearrangement joins TRBV18 to TRBJ2-2, with D perhaps TRBD1 (6 bases). CDR3 length: 15 residues. Per germline, CDR1 KGHSH and CDR2 LQKENI. Trimming removed 2 bases at V and 3 bases at J, with 10 bases between. This CDR3 is CASSPSKGDTGELFF. The CDR3 DNA reads TGTGCCAGCTCACCATCGAAGGGGGACACCGGGGAGCTGTTTTTT.

This chain links TRBV19 with TRBJ1-2; D remains ambiguous. In germline, CDR1 is LNHDA, CDR2 SQIVND (reference sequence). The germline V and J ends were trimmed by 3 bases and 8 bases, with 10 bases remaining between them. CDR3 size: 12 residues. The CDR3 nucleotides are TGTGCCAGTAGTATGGTGCGGGCGGGCTACACCTTC. It specifies CASSMVRAGYTF. Looking up the rest from reference TRBV19 and TRBJ1-2 gives the full variable domain: DGGITQSPKYLFRKEGQNVTLSCEQNLNHDAMYWYRQDPGQGLRLIYYSQIVNDFQKGDIAEGYSVSREKKESFPLTVTSAQKNPTAFYLCASSMVRAGYTFGSGTRLTVV.

The chain uses TRBV19 and TRBJ2-7, with 9 nucleotides matching TRBD1. Germline lookup yields CDR1 LNHDA and CDR2 SQIVND (reference sequence). This CDR3 region has 13 residues. The V and J ends lost 5 bases and 7 bases, in that order; junction bases with no gene match: 6. This CDR3 is CASSYRTGEEQYF. The CDR3 bases are TGTGCCAGTAGTTACCGGACAGGGGAAGAGCAGTACTTC.

This chain connects TRBV5-4 to TRBJ1-4, with a tentative D call TRBD1 (5 bases). Germline V CDR1 and CDR2: SGHNT, YYREEE (reference sequence). V lost 5 bases, J lost 8 bases, and 10 bases lay in between. The CDR3 spans 12 residues. This chain's CDR3 is CASSAGREKLFF. The CDR3 DNA reads TGTGCCAGCAGTGCAGGGCGGGAAAAACTGTTTTTT.

For the CDR3, the DNA is TGTGCCTGGAGACTGGGAGTCTATGGCTACACCTTC. Translated: CAWRLGVYGYTF. The chain uses TRBV30 and TRBJ1-2, with D hard to call. V lost 3 bases and J 4 bases, leaving 9 bases between the germline ends. Germline V CDR1 and CDR2: GTSNPN, SVGIG (reference sequence). The CDR3 runs to 12 residues.

The chain links TRBV25-1 to TRBJ1-5; 9 bases match TRBD1. Looked up from germline, CDR1 is MGHDK and CDR2 is SYGVNS. CDR3 length equals 13 residues. With 6 bases clipped from V and 5 bases from J, the junction kept 2 bases outside the gene matches. The CDR3 DNA sequence: TGTGCCAGCAGAGGACAGGGGCATCAGCCCCAGCATTTT. Residues: CASRGQGHQPQHF.

The chain employs TRBV10-3 and TRBJ1-5; D gene unclear. CDR1 and CDR2 from the germline V gene are ENHRY and SYGVKD. Between the trimmed V and J ends, which lost 0 bases and 0 bases, there was a span of 9 bases. The CDR3 contains 16 residues. The CDR3 nucleotides read TGTGCCATCAGTGAGTCTCTAACAGTTAGCAATCAGCCCCAGCATTTT. Amino acids: CAISESLTVSNQPQHF.

The chain combines TRBV5-1 with TRBJ2-7, with 9 bases matching TRBD2. The CDR3 contains 16 residues. V lost 0 bases to trimming and J lost 5 bases; unmatched junction nucleotides: 9. Per the germline V gene, CDR1 is SGHRS and CDR2 is YFSETQ. For the CDR3, the DNA is TGCGCCAGCAGCTTGGGGGGTAGCGGGAGTATCAACGAGCAGTACTTC. Protein sequence: CASSLGGSGSINEQYF.

The rearrangement joins TRBV6-5 to TRBJ1-6; D ambiguous. Germline assignment: CDR1 MNHEY and CDR2 SVGAGI. Trimming shortened V by 5 bases and J by 4 bases, and 12 bases separated the two germline ends. CDR3 size: 15 residues. The CDR3 DNA sequence: TGTGCCAGCAGTCCCCCGAGGGATTATAATTCACCCCTCCACTTT. This translates into CASSPPRDYNSPLHF.

CDR3 amino acids: CASSQYRTGELFF. CDR3 in DNA: TGCGCCAGCAGCCAATACAGGACGGGGGAGCTGTTTTTT. This chain uses TRBV4-1 with TRBJ2-2, with a weak D call TRBD1 (5 bases). Trimming stripped 2 bases from V and 8 bases from J, with 9 bases between. CDR1 is MGHRA, CDR2 YSYEKL, per germline. This CDR3 comprises 13 residues.

This clone was observed a few times. J is TRBJ2-6 and V is TRBV2; no reliable D call. V lost 8 bases to trimming and J lost 0 bases, with 8 bases between them. Per the germline V gene, CDR1 is SNHLY and CDR2 is FYNNEI. CDR3 length: 14 residues. The CDR3 coding sequence is TGTGCCAGCGGCATCGACTCTGGGGCCAACGTCCTGACTTTC. Translating it yields CASGIDSGANVLTF.